The 8 T cell receptor beta chains below come from one sample, sequenced in a study of tumor-infiltrating lymphocytes in localized non-small cell lung cancer. Clones were sequenced by immunoSEQ multiplex PCR, and TCRdb holds only the in-frame ones, with some missing. The sample consists of around 12,000 clones, 82% of them appearing once. Sequencing used uninvolved lung tissue not adjacent to the tumor. The origin of the receptors is a human donor with non-small cell lung cancer.

The chain employs TRBV5-1 and TRBJ1-6; D is unresolved. From germline, CDR1 is SGHRS and CDR2 YFSETQ. Between the trimmed V and J ends, which lost 4 bases and 8 bases, there was a span of 19 bases. This CDR3 has 16 residues. The CDR3 is CASSLDSTPGYSPLHF. The CDR3 DNA reads as TGCGCCAGCAGCCTAGACTCGACCCCTGGGTATTCACCCCTCCACTTT.

The chain employs TRBV27 and TRBJ2-1; 9 nucleotides agree with TRBD2. The CDR3 totals 17 residues. Germline CDR1 is MNHEY and CDR2 is SMNVEV (reference sequence). V shed 5 bases and J 8 bases; nucleotides not matched to a gene: 16. The CDR3 region has the DNA TGTGCCAGCAGTCTCCCCCCTGTGGCGGGGGGGCACGATGAGCAGTTCTTC. Encoded protein: CASSLPPVAGGHDEQFF.

The chain employs TRBV19 and TRBJ1-1, with no clear D. The length of the CDR3 is 13 residues. The germline CDR1 and CDR2 sequences are LNHDA and SQIVND (reference sequence). V dropped 8 bases and J dropped 4 bases, with 14 bases sitting between them. As DNA, the CDR3 is TGTGCCAGTCGGAGAGTACCACTCACTGAAGCTTTCTTT. Translating it yields CASRRVPLTEAFF. Based on the CDR3 plus reference TRBV19 and TRBJ1-1, the full variable domain is DGGITQSPKYLFRKEGQNVTLSCEQNLNHDAMYWYRQDPGQGLRLIYYSQIVNDFQKGDIAEGYSVSREKKESFPLTVTSAQKNPTAFYLCASRRVPLTEAFFGQGTRLTVV.

The rearrangement joins TRBV15 to TRBJ2-3; TRBD1 or TRBD2 may be the D gene (6 bases each). Trimming shortened V by 9 bases and J by 0 bases, and 19 bases separated the two germline ends. There are 16 residues in the CDR3. Germline CDR1 is LNHNV and CDR2 is YYDKDF (reference sequence). This CDR3 reads CATQGGLTFSTDTQYF. CDR3 nucleotide sequence: TGTGCCACGCAAGGGGGGCTAACCTTTAGCACAGATACGCAGTATTTT.

CDR3 sequence reads: CASSVQTEPREAFF. CDR3 DNA sequence: TGTGCCAGCAGCGTCCAGACGGAACCCCGTGAAGCTTTCTTT. V usage is TRBV9 and J usage is TRBJ1-1; D not resolved. The CDR3 sequence is 14 residues long. CDR1 and CDR2 from the germline V gene are SGDLS and YYNGEE. Trimming pared 2 bases from V and 7 bases from J, leaving 15 bases between.

V usage is TRBV10-2 and J usage is TRBJ1-2; D is possibly TRBD1 (6 bases). V lost 7 bases and J 8 bases, leaving 23 bases between the germline ends. This CDR3 contains 15 residues. The V gene's germline CDR1 is WSHSY and CDR2 SAAADI. CDR3 DNA: TGCGCCAGCATTGGGTTTGGGGGGCTCTCGTCGGGCTACACCTTC. Translated, it gives CASIGFGGLSSGYTF.

The rearrangement uses TRBV21-1 and TRBJ2-7; the table's D call, TRBD2, has no DNA check behind it. TRBV21-1 is flagged as a pseudogene. The CDR3 totals 12 residues. The CDR3 sequence is CASSKRSGEQYF. The CDR3 DNA is TGTGCCAGCAGCAAAAGATCGGGCGAGCAGTACTTC.

This clone has just one count. This chain links TRBV2 with TRBJ1-1; D uncertain. V dropped 8 bases and J dropped 10 bases, with 14 bases sitting between them. The CDR3 covers 11 residues. Germline V CDR1 and CDR2: SNHLY, FYNNEI. CDR3 coding DNA: TGTGCCAGCTCGAGGGTCAGGTTAGCTTTCTTT. It specifies CASSRVRLAFF. Together with reference TRBV2 and TRBJ1-1, the CDR3 gives the full variable domain: EPEVTQTPSHQVTQMGQEVILRCVPISNHLYFYWYRQILGQKVEFLVSFYNNEISEKSEIFDDQFSVERPDGSNFTLKIRSTKLEDSAMYFCASSRVRLAFFGQGTRLTVV.